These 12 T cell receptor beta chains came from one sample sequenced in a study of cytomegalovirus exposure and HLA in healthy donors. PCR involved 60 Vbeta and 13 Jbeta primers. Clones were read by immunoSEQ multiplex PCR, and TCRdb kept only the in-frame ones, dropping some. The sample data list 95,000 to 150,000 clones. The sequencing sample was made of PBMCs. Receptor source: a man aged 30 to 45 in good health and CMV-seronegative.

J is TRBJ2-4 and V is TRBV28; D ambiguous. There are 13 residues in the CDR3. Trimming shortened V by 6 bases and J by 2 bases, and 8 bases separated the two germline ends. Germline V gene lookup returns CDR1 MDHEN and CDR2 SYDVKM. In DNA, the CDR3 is TGTGCCAGCAGAGAGAGGCCCAAAAACATTCAGTACTTC. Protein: CASRERPKNIQYF.

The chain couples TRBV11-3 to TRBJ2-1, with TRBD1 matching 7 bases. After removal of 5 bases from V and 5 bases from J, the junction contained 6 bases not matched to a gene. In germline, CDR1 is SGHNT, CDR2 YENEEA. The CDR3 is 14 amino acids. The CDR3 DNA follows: TGTGCCAGCAGCCCCAGGGGGAAAAACAATGAGCAGTTCTTC. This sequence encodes CASSPRGKNNEQFF.

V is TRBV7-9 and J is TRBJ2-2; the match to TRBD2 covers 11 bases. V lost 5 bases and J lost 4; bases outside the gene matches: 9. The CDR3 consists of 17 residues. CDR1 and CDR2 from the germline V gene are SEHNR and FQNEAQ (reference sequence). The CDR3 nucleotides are TGTGCCAGCAGCCGTTATAGCGGGAGGGCCCTCACCGGGGAGCTGTTTTTT. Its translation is CASSRYSGRALTGELFF.

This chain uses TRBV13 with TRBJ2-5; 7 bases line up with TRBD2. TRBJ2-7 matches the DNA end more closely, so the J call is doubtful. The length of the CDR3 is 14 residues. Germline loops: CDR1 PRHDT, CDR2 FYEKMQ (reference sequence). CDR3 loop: CASSPRLAIHEQYF. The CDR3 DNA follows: TGTGCCAGCAGCCCGCGACTAGCTATCCACGAGCAGTACTTC.

CDR3 protein: CASSYPGTYEQYF. The CDR3 region has the DNA TGTGCCAGCAGTTACCCGGGGACCTACGAGCAGTACTTC. The chain employs TRBV6-5 and TRBJ2-7; D is possibly TRBD2 (5 bases). V was trimmed by 2 bases and J by 2 bases, leaving 7 bases between them. CDR1 is MNHEY, CDR2 SVGAGI, per germline. The CDR3 is 13 amino acids.

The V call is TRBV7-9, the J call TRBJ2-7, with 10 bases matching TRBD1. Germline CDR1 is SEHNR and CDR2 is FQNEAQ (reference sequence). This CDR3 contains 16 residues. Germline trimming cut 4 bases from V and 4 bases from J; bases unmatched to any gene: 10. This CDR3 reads CASSSTRTGGAYEQYF. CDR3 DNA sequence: TGTGCCAGCAGCTCGACCCGGACAGGGGGAGCGTACGAGCAGTACTTC.

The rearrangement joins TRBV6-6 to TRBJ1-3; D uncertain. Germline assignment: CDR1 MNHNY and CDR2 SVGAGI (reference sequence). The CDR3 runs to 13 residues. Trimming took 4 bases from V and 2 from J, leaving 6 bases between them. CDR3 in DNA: TGTGCCAGCAGTTTCGGGGCTGGAAACACCATATATTTT. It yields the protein CASSFGAGNTIYF.

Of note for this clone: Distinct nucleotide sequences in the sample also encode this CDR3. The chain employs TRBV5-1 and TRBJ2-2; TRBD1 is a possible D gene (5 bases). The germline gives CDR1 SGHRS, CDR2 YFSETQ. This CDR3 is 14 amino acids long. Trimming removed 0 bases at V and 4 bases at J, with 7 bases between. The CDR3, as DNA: TGCGCCAGCAGCTTGGAGGGGTCCACCGGGGAGCTGTTTTTT. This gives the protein CASSLEGSTGELFF.

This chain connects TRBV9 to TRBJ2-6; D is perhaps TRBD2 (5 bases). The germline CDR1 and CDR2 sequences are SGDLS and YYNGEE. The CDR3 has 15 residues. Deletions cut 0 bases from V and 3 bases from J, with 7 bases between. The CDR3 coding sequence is TGTGCCAGCAGCGTAGACGGGGTTGGGGCCAACGTCCTGACTTTC. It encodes CASSVDGVGANVLTF.

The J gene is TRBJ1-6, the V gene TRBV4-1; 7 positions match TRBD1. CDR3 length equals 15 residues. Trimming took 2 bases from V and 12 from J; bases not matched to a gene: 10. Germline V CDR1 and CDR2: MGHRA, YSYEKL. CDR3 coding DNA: TGCGCCAGCAGCCAACCCGACAGGGAGGAACGACCCCTCCACTTT. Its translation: CASSQPDREERPLHF.

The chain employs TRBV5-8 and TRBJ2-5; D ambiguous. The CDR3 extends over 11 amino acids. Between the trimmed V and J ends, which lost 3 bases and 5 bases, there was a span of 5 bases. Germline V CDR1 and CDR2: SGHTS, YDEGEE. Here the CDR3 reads CASSYQETQYF. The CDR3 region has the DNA TGTGCCAGCAGCTATCAGGAGACCCAGTACTTC.

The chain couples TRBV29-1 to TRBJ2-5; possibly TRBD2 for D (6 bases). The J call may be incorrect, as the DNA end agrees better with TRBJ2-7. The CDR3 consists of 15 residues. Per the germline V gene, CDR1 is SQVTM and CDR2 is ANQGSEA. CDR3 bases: TGCAGCGTTGAAGATCGGCTAGGGGAGGACTACGAGCAGTACTTC. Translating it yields CSVEDRLGEDYEQYF.